What follows are 5 T cell receptor beta chains derived from one specimen sequenced in a study of control samples from healthy donors and cancer patients. TCRdb's copy holds only in-frame clones and misses some; the assay was immunoSEQ multiplex PCR. Found here are nearly 200,000 clones, roughly nine tenths of them singletons; the top ten hold approximately 1.8%. The sequenced material came from blood. Receptors originate from a man younger than 40 in good health.

The rearrangement links TRBV19 to TRBJ1-1; D is perhaps TRBD1 (5 bases). Germline lookup yields CDR1 LNHDA and CDR2 SQIVND (reference sequence). The CDR3 is 15 amino acids. V dropped 3 bases and J dropped 0 bases, with 11 bases sitting between them. This chain's CDR3 is CASSMGRGLNTEAFF. Here the CDR3 DNA reads TGTGCCAGTAGTATGGGTAGGGGATTGAACACTGAAGCTTTCTTT.

The rearrangement links TRBV5-1 to TRBJ2-3; no definite D call. The V end was cut by 0 bases, the J end by 6 bases, with 20 bases between. Germline V gene sequence: CDR1 SGHRS, CDR2 YFSETQ. The CDR3 sequence is 17 residues long. CDR3 nucleotide sequence: TGCGCCAGCAGCTTGGGGGTCACACAATACCCGCACGATACGCAGTATTTT. As protein: CASSLGVTQYPHDTQYF.

The rearrangement links TRBV11-2 to TRBJ1-6; D remains ambiguous. The CDR3 sequence is 14 residues long. V was clipped by 5 bases and J by 7 bases, with 12 bases between them. Germline V gene lookup returns CDR1 SGHAT and CDR2 FQNNGV. CDR3 nucleotides: TGTGCCAGCAGCCTTGACATTGTGAATTCACCCCTCCACTTT. Translation gives CASSLDIVNSPLHF.

The chain couples TRBV4-1 to TRBJ2-1; 7 nucleotides line up with TRBD1. The CDR3 contains 14 residues. V lost 2 bases, J lost 6 bases, and 4 bases stayed unmatched. Germline-derived CDR1 and CDR2 are MGHRA and YSYEKL. CDR3 protein: CASSQPTGVNEQFF. The CDR3, as DNA: TGCGCCAGCAGCCAACCAACAGGGGTCAATGAGCAGTTCTTC.

The J gene is TRBJ1-3, the V gene TRBV12-3 or TRBV12-4; D ambiguous. Trimming left V 6 bases short and J 6 bases short, with 12 bases between. This CDR3 region has 13 residues. CDR3 loop: CASSPYGENTIYF. The CDR3, as DNA: TGTGCCAGCAGCCCCTACGGAGAAAACACCATATATTTT.